One and the same sample provided the 9 T cell receptor beta chains below, sequenced in a study of vaccination effects on CD4 cells after COVID-19. Profiling relied on immunoSEQ multiplex PCR, and the TCRdb table lists in-frame clones only, not all of them. The data contain 70,000 to 75,000 clones, roughly 72% of them seen just once; the ten biggest clones take up roughly 3.9%. The antigens for these receptors are not known. ViraFEST expansion of antigen-specific CD4+ T cells with viral peptide pools preceded sequencing. Culture lasted around eleven days before CD4+ T cell isolation. Vaccinated participants had no history of SARS-CoV-2 infection and tested negative for nucleocapsid antibodies. The material was CD4+ T cells from PBMCs cultured with HCoV-OC43 spike peptides, obtained before COVID-19 vaccination. Subset meaning: HCoV-OC43 spike overlapping peptide pool stimulation. The receptor source for this set is a human donor who received a COVID-19 vaccine.

The chain recombines TRBV5-1 with TRBJ2-2; 8 bases match TRBD1. CDR1 is SGHRS and CDR2 is YFSETQ in the germline V gene. The CDR3 is made up of 14 amino acids. The V and J ends lost 4 bases and 6 bases, in that order; junction bases with no gene match: 5. The CDR3 DNA follows: TGCGCCAGCAGCCCGACAGGGGTGCCCGGGGAGCTGTTTTTT. Translation: CASSPTGVPGELFF. Drawing the rest from reference TRBV5-1 and TRBJ2-2, the complete variable domain is KAGVTQTPRYLIKTRGQQVTLSCSPISGHRSVSWYQQTPGQGLQFLFEYFSETQRNKGNFPGRFSGRQFSNSRSEMNVSTLELGDSALYLCASSPTGVPGELFFGEGSRLTVL.

This clone appeared a few times. The chain is built from TRBV2 and TRBJ1-3; D unresolved. The CDR3 is 15 residues long. Trimming left V 7 bases short and J 0 bases short, with 13 bases between. CDR1 is SNHLY and CDR2 is FYNNEI in the germline V gene. The DNA of the CDR3 is TGTGCCAGCACGGCTATAAGGAGCTCTGGAAACACCATATATTTT. The encoded protein is CASTAIRSSGNTIYF. Together with reference TRBV2 and TRBJ1-3, the CDR3 gives the full variable domain: EPEVTQTPSHQVTQMGQEVILRCVPISNHLYFYWYRQILGQKVEFLVSFYNNEISEKSEIFDDQFSVERPDGSNFTLKIRSTKLEDSAMYFCASTAIRSSGNTIYFGEGSWLTVV.

The chain carries TRBV5-1 and TRBJ1-2; TRBD1 matches 8 bases. V was clipped by 0 bases and J by 8 bases; unmatched bases: 9. Germline lookup yields CDR1 SGHRS and CDR2 YFSETQ. The CDR3 spans 15 residues. CDR3 in amino acids: CASSLETGTGGGYTF. The CDR3 region has the DNA TGCGCCAGCAGCTTGGAGACAGGGACAGGCGGGGGCTACACCTTC.

The sample holds a few counts of this clone. The chain employs TRBV19 and TRBJ1-1; no clear D. V gave up 3 bases and J gave up 5 bases, with 7 bases separating them. Germline V lookup: CDR1 LNHDA, CDR2 SQIVND (reference sequence). The CDR3 consists of 12 residues. Here the CDR3 reads CASSIPQTEAFF. The DNA of the CDR3 is TGTGCCAGTAGTATTCCACAGACTGAAGCTTTCTTT.

This chain connects TRBV30 to TRBJ1-1; TRBD1 is a possible D gene (5 bases). The germline CDR1 and CDR2 sequences are GTSNPN and SVGIG (reference sequence). Trimming shortened V by 3 bases and J by 2 bases, and 10 bases separated the two germline ends. CDR3 length equals 13 residues. CDR3 region: CAWRIQGNTEAFF. The CDR3 bases are TGTGCCTGGAGGATTCAGGGAAACACTGAAGCTTTCTTT.

The rearrangement uses TRBV10-1 and TRBJ2-2; TRBD1 might be the D (6 bases). In germline, CDR1 is WNHNN, CDR2 SYGVQD (reference sequence). Trimming shortened V by 7 bases and J by 4 bases, and 13 bases separated the two germline ends. The CDR3 length is 14 residues. The CDR3 bases are TGCGCCAGCACTTTAGGGGGAGCCACCGGGGAGCTGTTTTTT. Protein product: CASTLGGATGELFF.

The chain links TRBV29-1 to TRBJ2-5, with 8 bases lining up with TRBD1. In germline, CDR1 is SQVTM, CDR2 ANQGSEA. The CDR3 covers 15 residues. V trimming: 6 bases; J trimming: 1 base; junction bases outside the gene matches: 10. The CDR3 sequence: CSVAGTGEIQETQYF. In DNA, the CDR3 is TGCAGCGTCGCCGGGACAGGAGAAATCCAAGAGACCCAGTACTTC.

The rearrangement links TRBV24-1 to TRBJ2-2; TRBD2 matches 7 bases. After removal of 2 bases from V and 6 bases from J, the junction contained 8 bases not matched to a gene. This CDR3 contains 16 residues. Per the germline V gene, CDR1 is KGHDR and CDR2 is SFDVKD. The chain's CDR3 is CATSDSTGTIAGELFF. The CDR3 DNA sequence: TGTGCCACCAGTGATTCGACCGGGACTATCGCCGGGGAGCTGTTTTTT.

This sequence joins TRBV5-1 and TRBJ1-1; 9 bases align to TRBD1. Germline trimming cut 4 bases from V and 11 bases from J; bases unmatched to any gene: 18. This CDR3 comprises 16 residues. CDR1 is SGHRS, CDR2 YFSETQ, per germline. CDR3 bases: TGCGCCAGCAGCGAGGCGGGGGGACAGGGAATGTTTGAGGCTTTCTTT. Amino acids: CASSEAGGQGMFEAFF. Combining the CDR3 with reference TRBV5-1 and TRBJ1-1 gives the whole variable domain KAGVTQTPRYLIKTRGQQVTLSCSPISGHRSVSWYQQTPGQGLQFLFEYFSETQRNKGNFPGRFSGRQFSNSRSEMNVSTLELGDSALYLCASSEAGGQGMFEAFFGQGTRLTVV.